This T cell receptor beta chain was captured by sequencing in a study of T cell responses to AZD1222 COVID-19 vaccine. Study in general: Some second doses came at about 4 weeks and others at about 12 weeks; these were pooled. General observations from the study: Of spike-specific TCRs, nearly half reportedly target regions left unmutated in variants. After two AZD1222 doses, spike-specific TCR breadth and depth rose versus day 0.

Concerning this clone itself: Its specificity is unknown.

Libraries were prepared by immunoSEQ multiplex PCR; TCRdb keeps only in-frame clonotypes and omits some of them. The table records more than 70,000 clones, 65% to 90% of them present only once. Germline CDR1 and CDR2: LNHDA and SQIVND (reference sequence). This CDR3 has 13 residues. Trimming took off 2 bases at V and 4 bases at J, with 5 bases between the two ends. The rearrangement links TRBV19 to TRBJ2-2; D uncertain. This receptor was obtained from an adult in good health. The sequences come from peripheral blood, collected on day 0 of AZD1222 vaccination. The CDR3 here is CASSIQTTGELFF. CDR3 DNA sequence: TGTGCCAGTAGTATACAGACCACCGGGGAGCTGTTTTTT.